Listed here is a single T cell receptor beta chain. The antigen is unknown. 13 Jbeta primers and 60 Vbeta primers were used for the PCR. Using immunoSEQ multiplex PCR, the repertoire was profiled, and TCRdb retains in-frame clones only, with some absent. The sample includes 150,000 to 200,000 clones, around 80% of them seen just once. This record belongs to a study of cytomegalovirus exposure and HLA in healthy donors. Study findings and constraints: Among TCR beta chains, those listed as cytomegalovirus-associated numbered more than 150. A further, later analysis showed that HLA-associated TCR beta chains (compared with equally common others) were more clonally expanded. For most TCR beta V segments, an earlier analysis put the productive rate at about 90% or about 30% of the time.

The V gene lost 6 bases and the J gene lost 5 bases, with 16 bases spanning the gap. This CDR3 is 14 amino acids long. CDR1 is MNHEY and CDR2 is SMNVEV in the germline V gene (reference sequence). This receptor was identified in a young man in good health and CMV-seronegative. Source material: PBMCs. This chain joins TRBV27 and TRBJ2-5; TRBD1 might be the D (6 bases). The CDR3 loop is CASSRTGTGETQYF. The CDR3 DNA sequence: TGTGCCAGCAGCCGTACAGGGACGGGGGAGACCCAGTACTTC.